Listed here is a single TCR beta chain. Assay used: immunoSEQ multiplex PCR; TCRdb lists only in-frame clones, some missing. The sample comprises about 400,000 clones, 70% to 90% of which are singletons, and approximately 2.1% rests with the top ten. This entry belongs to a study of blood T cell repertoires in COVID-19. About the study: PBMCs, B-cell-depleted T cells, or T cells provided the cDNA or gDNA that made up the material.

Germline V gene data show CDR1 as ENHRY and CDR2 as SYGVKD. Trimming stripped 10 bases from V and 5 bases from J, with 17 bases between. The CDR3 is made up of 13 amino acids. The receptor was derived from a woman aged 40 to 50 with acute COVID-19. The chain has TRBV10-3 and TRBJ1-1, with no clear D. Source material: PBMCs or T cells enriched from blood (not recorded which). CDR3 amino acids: CATWRSLDTEAFF. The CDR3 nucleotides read TGTGCCACCTGGAGATCCCTTGATACTGAAGCTTTCTTT.